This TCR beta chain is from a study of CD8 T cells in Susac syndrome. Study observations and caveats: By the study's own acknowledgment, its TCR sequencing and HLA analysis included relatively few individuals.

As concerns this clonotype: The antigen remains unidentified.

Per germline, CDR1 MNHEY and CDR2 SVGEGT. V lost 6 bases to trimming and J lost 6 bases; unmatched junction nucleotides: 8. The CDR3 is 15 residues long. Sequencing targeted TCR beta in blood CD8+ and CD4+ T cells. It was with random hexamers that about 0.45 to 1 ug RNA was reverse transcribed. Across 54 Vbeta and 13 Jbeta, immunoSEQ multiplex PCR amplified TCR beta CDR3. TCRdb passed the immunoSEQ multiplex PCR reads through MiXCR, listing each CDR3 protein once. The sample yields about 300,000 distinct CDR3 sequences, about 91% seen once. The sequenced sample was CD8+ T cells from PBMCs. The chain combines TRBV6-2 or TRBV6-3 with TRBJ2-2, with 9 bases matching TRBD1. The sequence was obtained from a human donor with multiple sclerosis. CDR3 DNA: TGTGCCAGCAGCCGGGACAGGGCCTCGGCCGGGGAGCTGTTTTTT. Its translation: CASSRDRASAGELFF.